The clone carrying this T cell receptor beta chain was observed at least ten times. Its antigen is as yet unknown. The entry originates in a study of T cells in Graves' hyperthyroidism and ophthalmopathy. RNA transcripts served as the template for amplifying TCR beta CDR3 regions. HTBI primers were the set used in a first-round RT-PCR of the TCR CDR3. Each CDR3 protein gets one entry after TCRdb re-called the multiplex PCR reads with MiXCR. The data show roughly 520,000 distinct CDR3 sequences, approximately 24% seen once. Study-wide results and caveats: Most thyroid-expanded clonotypes above 0.001 were also found in blood.

Trimming at V came to 4 bases and at J to 8 bases, leaving 8 bases not matched to a gene. Germline V gene data show CDR1 as DFQATT and CDR2 as SNEGSKA (reference sequence). The CDR3 loop spans 13 amino acids. The source of this sequence is a young woman with Graves' ophthalmopathy. The gene calls are TRBV20-1 and TRBJ1-2; 9 bases map to TRBD1. Material: blood. The CDR3 region is CSATSGQGNGYTF. The CDR3 region has the DNA TGCAGTGCTACCTCAGGACAGGGGAACGGCTACACCTTC.